The table lists the clone carrying this T cell receptor (beta chain) with a few counts. Its antigen is unidentified. The CDR3 has 14 residues. V was cut by 2 bases and J by 4 bases, with 11 bases left in between. Germline loops: CDR1 SGHVS, CDR2 FQNEAQ. The entry originates in a study of T cells in localized non-small cell lung cancer. Study-level points and caveats: Uninvolved adjacent lung showed peak T cell clonality, exceeding tumor. Because researchers sequenced only one region of the tumor, heterogeneity is still possible. The appearance of a median approximately 57 of the top 100 tumor clones was seen in adjacent lung.

Data came from immunoSEQ multiplex PCR; TCRdb stores just in-frame clones and leaves some out. The repertoire has 45,000 or so clones, 91% of them found once; the top ten carry roughly a tenth. The clonotype was recovered from a woman aged 35 to 69 with stage II lung adenocarcinoma. The source material was PBMCs, sampled before any cancer treatment. V is TRBV7-8 and J is TRBJ1-1; a weak D match, TRBD1 (6 bases). The CDR3 protein is CASSLYGQFTEAFF. The DNA for the CDR3 is TGTGCCAGCAGCTTATACGGACAGTTCACTGAAGCTTTCTTT.